This is a list of T cell receptor beta chains from one sample in a study of CD8 T cells in ankylosing spondylitis. TCRdb used MiXCR to reprocess the 5' RACE reads, holding one entry per CDR3 protein. The sample lists about 360,000 distinct CDR3 sequences; 20% were seen once. Sequenced input: blood, either unsorted or a sorted T cell fraction (not recorded which). The source is a male donor with ankylosing spondylitis or in good health (not recorded which). CDR3s include the opening cysteine and the closing phenylalanine or tryptophan. D genes are given only for firm matches. Clone size is stated in some rows and not others, as once, few, many or a class when expanded.

CDR3: CASLGPGQGGYEQYF; DNA: TGTGCCAGCTTGGGTCCGGGACAGGGAGGCTACGAGCAGTACTTC; D: TRBD1; V: TRBV2; size: few; J: TRBJ2-7
CDR3: CASSPQGATNYGYTF; DNA: TGCGCCAGCAGCCCTCAGGGGGCTACTAACTATGGCTACACCTTC; D: TRBD1; V: TRBV5-1; size: -; J: TRBJ1-2
CDR3: CASSLGTQGRETQYF; DNA: TGCGCCAGCAGCTTGGGGACCCAAGGGCGGGAGACCCAGTACTTC; D: -; V: TRBV5-1; size: -; J: TRBJ2-5
CDR3: CASSQVRQASYEQYF; DNA: TGCGCCAGCAGCCAAGTGAGACAGGCCTCCTACGAGCAGTACTTC; D: -; V: TRBV4-1; size: -; J: TRBJ2-7
CDR3: CAISDLDREEETQYF; DNA: TGTGCCATCAGTGATCTAGACAGGGAGGAAGAGACCCAGTACTTC; D: -; V: TRBV10-3; size: few; J: TRBJ2-5
CDR3: CASGAYYEQYF; DNA: TGTGCCAGCGGGGCCTACTACGAGCAGTACTTC; D: -; V: TRBV3-1; size: few; J: TRBJ2-7
CDR3: CASSPQSTGYEQYF; DNA: TGTGCCAGCAGCCCCCAGTCCACCGGCTACGAGCAGTACTTC; D: -; V: TRBV9; size: -; J: TRBJ2-7
CDR3: CASGTSGLTGELFF; DNA: TGCGCCAGCGGGACTAGCGGGCTCACCGGGGAGCTGTTTTTT; D: TRBD2; V: TRBV5-1; size: few; J: TRBJ2-2
CDR3: CSARDVGQQFF; DNA: TGCAGTGCTAGAGATGTGGGCCAGCAGTTCTTC; D: -; V: TRBV20-1; size: -; J: TRBJ2-1
CDR3: CSVDAGIPSYEQYF; DNA: TGCAGCGTTGACGCAGGGATACCAAGCTACGAGCAGTACTTC; D: -; V: TRBV29-1; size: -; J: TRBJ2-7
CDR3: CASSQDTEGTDTQYF; DNA: TGCGCCAGCAGCCAAGATACAGAGGGCACAGATACGCAGTATTTT; D: -; V: TRBV4-1; size: -; J: TRBJ2-3
CDR3: CASSLVGGNTGELFF; DNA: TGTGCCAGCAGTTTAGTCGGGGGGAACACCGGGGAGCTGTTTTTT; D: -; V: TRBV12-3/TRBV12-4; size: few; J: TRBJ2-2
CDR3: CASSPGQPGELFF; DNA: TGCGCCAGCAGCCCCGGACAGCCCGGGGAGCTGTTTTTT; D: -; V: TRBV5-1; size: -; J: TRBJ2-2
CDR3: CASRPDRRREGYSPLHF; DNA: TGTGCCAGCAGGCCCGACAGGAGGAGAGAGGGATATTCACCCCTCCACTTT; D: -; V: TRBV28; size: few; J: TRBJ1-6
CDR3: CSARGTNTYNEQFF; DNA: TGCAGCGCCCGGGGGACGAACACCTACAATGAGCAGTTCTTC; D: -; V: TRBV29-1; size: -; J: TRBJ2-1
CDR3: CASRSGTNSYNEQFF; DNA: TGTGCCAGCAGATCCGGGACCAACTCCTACAATGAGCAGTTCTTC; D: -; V: TRBV11-2; size: once; J: TRBJ2-1
CDR3: CASSPGGGGPSYEQYF; DNA: TGTGCCAGCAGCCCTGGGGGCGGGGGCCCCTCCTACGAGCAGTACTTC; D: -; V: TRBV12-3/TRBV12-4; size: -; J: TRBJ2-7
CDR3: CASSPEEETQYF; DNA: TGTGCCAGCTCACCAGAAGAAGAGACCCAGTACTTC; D: -; V: TRBV18; size: -; J: TRBJ2-5
CDR3: CASSPGRDSGANVLTF; DNA: TGTGCCAGCAGCCCCGGACGAGATTCTGGGGCCAACGTCCTGACTTTC; D: -; V: TRBV7-8; size: -; J: TRBJ2-6
CDR3: CATSGASGENEQFF; DNA: TGTGCCACCAGTGGGGCTAGCGGGGAGAATGAGCAGTTCTTC; D: TRBD2; V: TRBV24-1; size: -; J: TRBJ2-1
CDR3: CASSVGSSYNEQFF; DNA: TGTGCCAGCAGCGTCGGCAGCTCCTACAATGAGCAGTTCTTC; D: -; V: TRBV9; size: few; J: TRBJ2-1
CDR3: CAIKPDMEAGELFF; DNA: TGTGCCATCAAACCGGACATGGAGGCCGGGGAGCTGTTTTTT; D: -; V: TRBV10-3; size: -; J: TRBJ2-2
CDR3: CASSQGVETQYF; DNA: TGCGCCAGCAGCCAAGGAGTGGAGACCCAGTACTTC; D: -; V: TRBV4-1; size: few; J: TRBJ2-5
CDR3: CASSDYSVYEQYF; DNA: TGTGCCAGCAGTGACTACTCGGTCTACGAGCAGTACTTC; D: -; V: TRBV6-1; size: few; J: TRBJ2-7
CDR3: CASSQESGVGSYNEQFF; DNA: TGTGCCAGCAGCCAAGAATCGGGAGTCGGGTCCTACAATGAGCAGTTCTTC; D: -; V: TRBV4-2; size: few; J: TRBJ2-1
CDR3: CASSQWWGSSYNEQFF; DNA: TGTGCCAGCAGCCAATGGTGGGGCAGCTCCTACAATGAGCAGTTCTTC; D: -; V: TRBV7-2; size: few; J: TRBJ2-1
CDR3: CASADLNTGELFF; DNA: TGCGCCAGCGCCGACTTGAACACCGGGGAGCTGTTTTTT; D: -; V: TRBV5-1; size: few; J: TRBJ2-2
CDR3: CATSDPRGGSEQYF; DNA: TGTGCCACCAGTGACCCCCGCGGGGGGAGCGAGCAGTACTTC; D: TRBD2; V: TRBV24-1; size: few; J: TRBJ2-7
CDR3: CASSASAGETYNEQFF; DNA: TGTGCCAGCAGTGCCTCAGCGGGGGAGACCTACAATGAGCAGTTCTTC; D: TRBD2; V: TRBV27; size: -; J: TRBJ2-1
CDR3: CAIRHGTGGYEQYF; DNA: TGTGCCATCAGACATGGGACAGGGGGATACGAGCAGTACTTC; D: TRBD1; V: TRBV10-3; size: -; J: TRBJ2-7
CDR3: CASSESDRVHYGANVLTF; DNA: TGCGCCAGCAGTGAGTCGGACAGGGTGCACTACGGGGCCAACGTCCTGACTTTC; D: TRBD1; V: TRBV10-2; size: -; J: TRBJ2-6
CDR3: CSVEGSYNEQFF; DNA: TGCAGCGTTGAAGGCAGCTACAATGAGCAGTTCTTC; D: -; V: TRBV29-1; size: many; J: TRBJ2-1
CDR3: CASSLTPRQGHEQYF; DNA: TGTGCCAGCAGTTTAACCCCCCGACAGGGGCACGAGCAGTACTTC; D: TRBD1; V: TRBV6-5; size: -; J: TRBJ2-7
CDR3: CASSTTGTGAEQYF; DNA: TGTGCCAGCAGCACCACCGGGACAGGGGCCGAGCAGTACTTC; D: TRBD1; V: TRBV7-3; size: once; J: TRBJ2-7
CDR3: CSARSYQWQGANQPQHF; DNA: TGCAGTGCTAGAAGTTATCAGTGGCAGGGGGCGAATCAGCCCCAGCATTTT; D: TRBD1; V: TRBV20-1; size: few; J: TRBJ1-5
CDR3: CASSQGGGPYEQYF; DNA: TGTGCCAGCAGCCAAGGGGGTGGGCCCTACGAGCAGTACTTC; D: -; V: TRBV3-1; size: few; J: TRBJ2-7